Each of the 2 T cell receptor beta chains below was sequenced from the same sample in a study of blood T cell repertoires in COVID-19. Assay: immunoSEQ multiplex PCR; the TCRdb copy retains only in-frame clones and omits some. The sample has roughly 220,000 clones; about nine tenths are singletons. Sample: PBMCs or T cells enriched from blood (not recorded which). These receptors all come from a woman in her 30s who had recovered from COVID-19.

V gene TRBV10-3 combines with J gene TRBJ1-5; TRBD1 is a possible D gene (5 bases). CDR3 size: 14 residues. Germline CDR1 ENHRY, CDR2 SYGVKD. Between the trimmed V and J ends, which lost 6 bases and 4 bases, there was a span of 13 bases. The CDR3 nucleotides read TGTGCCATCAGCCGGGGGGGGGAGAATCAGCCCCAGCATTTT. This encodes CAISRGGENQPQHF.

The chain recombines TRBV7-9 with TRBJ2-1, with a weak D call TRBD2 (6 bases). The germline V gene has CDR1 SEHNR and CDR2 FQNEAQ (reference sequence). The ends were cut back, 5 bases at V and 0 bases at J, with 14 bases in the middle. This CDR3 spans 16 amino acids. The CDR3 spells CASSVPGLSSYNEQFF. In DNA, the CDR3 is TGTGCCAGCAGCGTCCCGGGACTTAGCTCCTACAATGAGCAGTTCTTC.